The 6 T cell receptor beta chains presented below share a single source sample, sequenced in a study of cytomegalovirus exposure and HLA in healthy donors. The PCR ran on 60 Vbeta and 13 Jbeta primers. Sequencing used immunoSEQ multiplex PCR; TCRdb keeps in-frame clones, though not all of them. The profile shows about 160,000 clones, 60% to 85% of them singletons. The specimen was PBMCs. These receptors came from a woman aged 40 to 55 in good health and CMV-seronegative.

The chain is built from TRBV10-1 and TRBJ2-5; 10 bases line up with TRBD1. Near its end, the DNA agrees better with TRBJ2-7, so the J call may be wrong. CDR1 is WNHNN and CDR2 is SYGVQD in the germline V gene (reference sequence). CDR3 length: 15 residues. The CDR3 DNA reads as TGCGCCAGAACACAAAGGGACAGGGGTTCACTCGAGCAGTACTTC. As protein: CARTQRDRGSLEQYF.

This sequence joins TRBV7-8 and TRBJ1-2, with 8 bases that match TRBD1. CDR1 SGHVS and CDR2 FQNEAQ come from the germline V gene. The V segment lost 5 bases and the J segment 2 bases; nucleotides outside the gene matches: 4. The CDR3 extends over 14 amino acids. CDR3 residues: CASSQRDRNYGYTF. CDR3 nucleotides: TGTGCCAGCAGCCAGCGGGACAGGAACTATGGCTACACCTTC.

V gene TRBV27 combines with J gene TRBJ2-1; the match to TRBD2 covers 9 bases. Trimming cost V 8 bases and J 7 bases; bases outside gene matches: 9. In germline, CDR1 is MNHEY, CDR2 SMNVEV (reference sequence). The CDR3 runs to 14 residues. Here the CDR3 DNA reads TGTGCCAGCCAAAGTGCAAGCGGGGGGAATGAGCAGTTCTTC. Residues: CASQSASGGNEQFF.

The chain recombines TRBV10-3 with TRBJ2-7, with D maybe TRBD1 (6 bases). CDR3 length equals 15 residues. Per the germline V gene, CDR1 is ENHRY and CDR2 is SYGVKD. V dropped 7 bases and J dropped 5 bases, with 21 bases sitting between them. CDR3 sequence: CAIKERVTGPHEQYF. The DNA of the CDR3 is TGTGCCATCAAGGAGAGGGTTACAGGGCCTCACGAGCAGTACTTC.

In nucleotides, the CDR3 is TGTGCCAGCAGCCCGGGGGGGCCGTACACCGGGGAGCTGTTTTTT. Translation: CASSPGGPYTGELFF. The chain combines TRBV5-4 with TRBJ2-2; 8 nucleotides align to TRBD2. This CDR3 comprises 15 residues. Germline CDR1 is SGHNT and CDR2 is YYREEE (reference sequence). Trimming took 4 bases from V and 3 from J; bases not matched to a gene: 5.

This chain links TRBV5-4 with TRBJ1-2; D might be TRBD1 (5 bases). The germline CDR1 and CDR2 sequences are SGHNT and YYREEE (reference sequence). There are 15 residues in the CDR3. The ends were cut back, 4 bases at V and 2 bases at J, with 15 bases in the middle. CDR3 amino acids: CASSPTGGGNYGYTF. CDR3 bases: TGTGCCAGCAGCCCCACTGGGGGAGGGAACTATGGCTACACCTTC.